This T cell receptor (beta chain) was captured in a study of identical twins. TCRdb independently ran MiXCR on the 5' RACE reads; one entry per CDR3 protein. The sample carries about 520,000 distinct CDR3 sequences, roughly a fifth recorded once. CDR1 is SQVTM, CDR2 ANQGSEA, per germline. V was clipped by 6 bases and J by 9 bases, with 15 bases between them. This CDR3 spans 12 amino acids. This clonotype was counted between two and nine times. These data are also associated with another study on T cells expressing NK-cell markers.

The rearrangement links TRBV29-1 to TRBJ2-1; D remains ambiguous. The sample was CD4+ T cells sorted from blood. The source of this sequence is a woman aged 18-29 years in good health. The CDR3: CSVSLGLAEQFF. In DNA form, the CDR3 reads TGCAGCGTGTCCTTGGGGTTGGCTGAGCAGTTCTTC.